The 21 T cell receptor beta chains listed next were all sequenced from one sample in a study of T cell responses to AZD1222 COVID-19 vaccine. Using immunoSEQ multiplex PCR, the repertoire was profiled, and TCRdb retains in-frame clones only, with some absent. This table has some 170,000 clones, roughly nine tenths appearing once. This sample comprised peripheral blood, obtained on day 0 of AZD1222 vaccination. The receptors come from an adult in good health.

The CDR3 DNA reads as TGTGCCACCCTCTACAGGGGGCGAAATCGAGAATACGAGCAGTACGTC. Protein sequence: CATLYRGRNREYEQYV. The chain carries TRBV28 and TRBJ2-7; TRBD1 agrees at 9 bases. V was pared by 10 bases and J by 4 bases, with 17 bases of the junction left unmatched. The CDR3 has 16 amino acids. CDR1 and CDR2 from the germline V gene are MDHEN and SYDVKM.

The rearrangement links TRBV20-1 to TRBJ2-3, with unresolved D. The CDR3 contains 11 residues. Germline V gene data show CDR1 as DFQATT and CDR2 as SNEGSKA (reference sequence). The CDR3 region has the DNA TGCTCTAATGGCCGCGCAGATACGCAGTATTTT. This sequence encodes CSNGRADTQYF.

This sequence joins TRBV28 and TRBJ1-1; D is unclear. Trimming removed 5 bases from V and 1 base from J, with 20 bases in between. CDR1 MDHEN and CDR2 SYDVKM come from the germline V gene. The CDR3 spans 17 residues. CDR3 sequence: CASSSGRGRLENTEAFF. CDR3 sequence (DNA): TGTGCCAGCAGTAGTGGCCGCGGTCGATTGGAGAACACTGAAGCTTTCTTT. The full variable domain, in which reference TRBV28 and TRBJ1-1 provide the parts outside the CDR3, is DVKVTQSSRYLVKRTGEKVFLECVQDMDHENMFWYRQDPGLGLRLIYFSYDVKMKEKGDIPEGYSVSREKKERFSLILESASTNQTSMYLCASSSGRGRLENTEAFFGQGTRLTVV.

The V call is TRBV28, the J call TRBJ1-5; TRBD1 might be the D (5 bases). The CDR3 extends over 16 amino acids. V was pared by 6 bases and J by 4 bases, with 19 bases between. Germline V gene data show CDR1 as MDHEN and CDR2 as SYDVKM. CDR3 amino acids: CASRLAGRAFNQPQHF. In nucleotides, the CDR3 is TGTGCCAGCAGATTGGCCGGCAGGGCTTTTAATCAGCCCCAGCATTTT.

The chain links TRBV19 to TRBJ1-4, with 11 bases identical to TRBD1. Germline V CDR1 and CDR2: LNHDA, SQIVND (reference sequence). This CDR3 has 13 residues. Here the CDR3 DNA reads TGTAGGACAGGGGGCTGGAGTAATGAAAAACTGTTTTTT. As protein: CRTGGWSNEKLFF.

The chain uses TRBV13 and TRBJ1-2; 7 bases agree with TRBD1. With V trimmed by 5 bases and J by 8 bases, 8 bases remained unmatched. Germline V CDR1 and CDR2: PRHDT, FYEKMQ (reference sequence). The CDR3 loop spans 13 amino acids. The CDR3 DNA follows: TGTGCCAGCAGCGAGGAGGGGGCTGGCGGCTACACCTTC. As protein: CASSEEGAGGYTF.

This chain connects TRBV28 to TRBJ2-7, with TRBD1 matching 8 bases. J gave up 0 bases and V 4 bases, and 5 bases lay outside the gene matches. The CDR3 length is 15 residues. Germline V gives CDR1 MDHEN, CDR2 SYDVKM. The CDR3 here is CASSSQGAVSYEQYV. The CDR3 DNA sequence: TGTGCCAGCAGTTCCCAGGGGGCGGTCTCCTACGAGCAGTACGTC.

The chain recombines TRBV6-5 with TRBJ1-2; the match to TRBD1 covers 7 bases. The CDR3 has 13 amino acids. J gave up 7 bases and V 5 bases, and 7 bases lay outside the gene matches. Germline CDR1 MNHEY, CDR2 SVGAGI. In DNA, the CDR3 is TGTGCCAGCAGTCGTACAGGGGCAGGTGGCTACACCTTC. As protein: CASSRTGAGGYTF.

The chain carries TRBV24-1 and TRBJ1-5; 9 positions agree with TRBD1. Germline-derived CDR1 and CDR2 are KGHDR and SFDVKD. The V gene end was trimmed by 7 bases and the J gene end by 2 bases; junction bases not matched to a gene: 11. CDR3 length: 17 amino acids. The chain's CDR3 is CATRLRDRVNGNQPQHF. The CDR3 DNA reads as TGTGCCACCAGGCTCAGGGACAGGGTAAATGGCAATCAGCCCCAGCATTTT.

CDR3 in amino acids: CASSYPGDKGYTF. The CDR3 DNA reads as TGCGCCAGCAGCTACCCGGGAGATAAGGGCTACACCTTC. This sequence joins TRBV4-1 and TRBJ1-2; no clear D. Germline V gene data show CDR1 as MGHRA and CDR2 as YSYEKL. With 5 bases removed from V and 8 bases from J, the gap between germline ends came to 15 bases. This CDR3 region has 13 residues.

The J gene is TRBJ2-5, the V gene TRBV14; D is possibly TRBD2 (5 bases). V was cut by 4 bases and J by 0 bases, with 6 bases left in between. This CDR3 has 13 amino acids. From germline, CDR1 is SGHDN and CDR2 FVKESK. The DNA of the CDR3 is TGTGCCAGCAGCCGAGGGAACCAAGAGACCCAGTACTTC. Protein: CASSRGNQETQYF.

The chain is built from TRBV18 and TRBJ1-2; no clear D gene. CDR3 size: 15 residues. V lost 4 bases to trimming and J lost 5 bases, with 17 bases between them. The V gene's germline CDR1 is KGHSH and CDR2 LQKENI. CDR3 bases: TGTGCCAGCTCACTATTACAAGGAGCGGAGTATGGCTACACCTTC. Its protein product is CASSLLQGAEYGYTF. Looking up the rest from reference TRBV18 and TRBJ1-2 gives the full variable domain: NAGVMQNPRHLVRRRGQEARLRCSPMKGHSHVYWYRQLPEEGLKFMVYLQKENIIDESGMPKERFSAEFPKEGPSILRIQQVVRGDSAAYFCASSLLQGAEYGYTFGSGTRLTVV.

The CDR3 sequence is CASSPLTGGRRGANVLTF. The CDR3 DNA reads as TGTGCCAGCTCACCACTGACAGGGGGGCGTCGAGGGGCCAACGTCCTGACTTTC. The V call is TRBV18, the J call TRBJ2-6, with TRBD1 matching 9 bases. The CDR3 totals 18 residues. V lost 1 base and J lost 4; bases outside the gene matches: 8. Germline CDR1 is KGHSH and CDR2 is LQKENI.

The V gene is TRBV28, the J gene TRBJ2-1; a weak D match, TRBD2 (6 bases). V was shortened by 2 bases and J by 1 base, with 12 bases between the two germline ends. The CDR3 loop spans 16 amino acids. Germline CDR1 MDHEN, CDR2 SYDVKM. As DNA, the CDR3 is TGTGCCAGCAGTTTAGCGGGATTGGGGTCCTACAATGAGCAGTTCTTC. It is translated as CASSLAGLGSYNEQFF.

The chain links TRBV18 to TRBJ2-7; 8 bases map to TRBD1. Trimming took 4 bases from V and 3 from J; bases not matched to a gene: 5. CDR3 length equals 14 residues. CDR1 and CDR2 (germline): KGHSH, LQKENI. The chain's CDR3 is CASSLGTGGYEQYV. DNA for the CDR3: TGTGCCAGCTCACTGGGGACAGGAGGCTACGAGCAGTACGTC.

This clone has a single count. CDR3 loop: CASSVRGGGEKLFF. CDR3 nucleotides: TGTGCCAGTAGTGTCCGAGGGGGCGGGGAAAAACTGTTTTTT. V is TRBV19 and J is TRBJ1-4; 7 bases are shared with TRBD1. V was pared by 5 bases and J by 8 bases, with 8 bases of the junction left unmatched. This CDR3 is 14 amino acids long. Germline V gives CDR1 LNHDA, CDR2 SQIVND (reference sequence).

The CDR3 sequence is CSVVGAMGTLVQFF. The CDR3, as DNA: TGCAGCGTTGTGGGTGCCATGGGGACGTTAGTGCAGTTCTTC. This chain uses TRBV29-1 with TRBJ2-1; the D call may be TRBD1 or TRBD2 (5 bases each). This CDR3 has 14 residues. The ends were cut back, 4 bases at V and 12 bases at J, with 22 bases in the middle. Germline CDR1 is SQVTM and CDR2 is ANQGSEA.

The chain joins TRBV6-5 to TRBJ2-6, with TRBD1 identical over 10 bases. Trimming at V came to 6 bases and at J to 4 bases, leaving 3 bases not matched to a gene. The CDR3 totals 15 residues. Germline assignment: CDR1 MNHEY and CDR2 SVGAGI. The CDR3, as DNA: TGTGCCAGCAGGGGACAGGGGTCCGGGGCCAACGTCCTGACTTTC. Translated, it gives CASRGQGSGANVLTF.

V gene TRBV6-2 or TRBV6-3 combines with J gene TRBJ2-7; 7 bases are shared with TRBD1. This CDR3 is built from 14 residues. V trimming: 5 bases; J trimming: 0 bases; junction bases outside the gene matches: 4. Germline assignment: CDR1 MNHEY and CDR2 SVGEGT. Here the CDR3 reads CASSLTGSSYEQYF. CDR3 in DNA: TGTGCCAGCAGTCTGACAGGGAGCTCCTACGAGCAGTACTTC.

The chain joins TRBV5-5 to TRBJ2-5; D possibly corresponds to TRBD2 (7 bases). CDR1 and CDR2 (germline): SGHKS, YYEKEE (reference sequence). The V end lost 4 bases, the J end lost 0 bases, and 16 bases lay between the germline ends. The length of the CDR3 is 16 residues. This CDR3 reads CASSPFGGAYQETQYF. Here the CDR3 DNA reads TGTGCCAGCAGCCCATTTGGGGGGGCTTACCAAGAGACCCAGTACTTC.

CDR3 DNA: TGTGCCAGCAGCTTGGGGCAGTCCGTAGGCAATGAGCAGTTCTTC. It encodes CASSLGQSVGNEQFF. The chain joins TRBV5-4 to TRBJ2-1, with D uncertain. The CDR3 is 15 amino acids. Trimming stripped 0 bases from V and 6 bases from J, with 13 bases between. The V gene's germline CDR1 is SGHNT and CDR2 YYREEE (reference sequence).